The sequence of this T cell receptor beta chain was determined in a study of T cell responses to AZD1222 COVID-19 vaccine. Study observations and caveats: Repertoires in all cases were sampled only once the peak T cell response had passed. The study found Spike-specific TCR breadth and depth rose after two AZD1222 doses.

Notes on this clone: The antigen remains undetermined.

Losses at the gene ends were 6 bases for V and 4 bases for J; bases not matched to a gene: 7. There are 15 residues in the CDR3. From germline, CDR1 is SNHLY and CDR2 FYNNEI. TCRdb keeps only in-frame clones here, not all; method: immunoSEQ multiplex PCR. In the table there are tens of thousands of clones, about three quarters of which are singletons. The rearrangement joins TRBV2 to TRBJ2-2; TRBD1 matches at 8 bases. This sequence was found in an adult in good health. Sequences were derived from peripheral blood, sampled on day 0 of AZD1222 vaccination. Here the CDR3 reads CASRAQGAPTGELFF. The CDR3, as DNA: TGTGCCAGCAGAGCCCAGGGGGCGCCCACCGGGGAGCTGTTTTTT. The variable domain in full, with the rest retrieved from reference TRBV2 and TRBJ2-2, is EPEVTQTPSHQVTQMGQEVILRCVPISNHLYFYWYRQILGQKVEFLVSFYNNEISEKSEIFDDQFSVERPDGSNFTLKIRSTKLEDSAMYFCASRAQGAPTGELFFGEGSRLTVL.